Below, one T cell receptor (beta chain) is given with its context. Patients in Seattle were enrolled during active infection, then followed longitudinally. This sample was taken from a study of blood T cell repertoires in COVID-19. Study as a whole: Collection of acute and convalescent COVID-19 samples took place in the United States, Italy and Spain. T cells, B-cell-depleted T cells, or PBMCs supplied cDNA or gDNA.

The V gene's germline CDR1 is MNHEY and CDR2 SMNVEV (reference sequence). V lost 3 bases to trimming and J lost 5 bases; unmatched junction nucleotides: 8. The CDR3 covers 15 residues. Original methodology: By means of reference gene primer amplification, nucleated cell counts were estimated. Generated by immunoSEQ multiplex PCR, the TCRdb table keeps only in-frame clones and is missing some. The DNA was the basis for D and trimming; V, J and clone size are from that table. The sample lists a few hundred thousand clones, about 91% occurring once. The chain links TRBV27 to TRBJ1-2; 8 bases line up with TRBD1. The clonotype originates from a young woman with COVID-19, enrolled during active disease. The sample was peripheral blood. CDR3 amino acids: CASSFVSTGAYGYTF. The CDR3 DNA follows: TGTGCCAGCAGTTTTGTTTCGACAGGGGCTTATGGCTACACCTTC.